This paragraph reports one T cell receptor beta chain. This sample is part of a study of control samples from healthy donors and cancer patients. This CDR3 is built from 13 residues. With V trimmed by 2 bases and J by 6 bases, 2 bases remained unmatched. Germline V gene sequence: CDR1 SNHLY, CDR2 FYNNEI. Libraries were prepared by immunoSEQ multiplex PCR; TCRdb keeps only in-frame clonotypes and omits some of them. The data hold about 94,000 clones, with about nine tenths observed a single time. This clonotype was sampled from a woman aged 18-30 years in good health. The sample consisted of blood. The chain has TRBV2 and TRBJ1-1, with 8 bases aligning to TRBD1. DNA for the CDR3: TGTGCCAGCAGTGAACAGGGGGCACCTGAAGCTTTCTTT. Amino acids: CASSEQGAPEAFF.